The 8 T cell receptor beta chains below come from one sample, sequenced in a study of radiation and T cells in renal cell carcinoma. Data came from immunoSEQ multiplex PCR; TCRdb stores just in-frame clones and leaves some out. The data contain about 130,000 clones, approximately 90% of them singletons. The time point was: blood 2 weeks post-SBRT. The treatment denotes: 15 Gy SBRT to primary tumor, nephrectomy 4 weeks later. The sample in question was blood, obtained from a patient whose treatment included radiotherapy and nephrectomy. The receptors here all came from a woman aged 70-85 years with renal cell carcinoma.

The chain employs TRBV30 and TRBJ2-5; 8 nucleotides agree with TRBD2. The ends lost 3 bases at V and 5 bases at J; junction bases unmatched: 8. Germline V lookup: CDR1 GTSNPN, CDR2 SVGIG (reference sequence). CDR3 length: 14 amino acids. The CDR3 region is CAWRLSGGPETQYF. The CDR3 region has the DNA TGTGCCTGGAGGTTGTCGGGGGGGCCGGAGACCCAGTACTTC. Using reference TRBV30 and TRBJ2-5 for the parts outside the CDR3, the full variable domain is SQTIHQWPATLVQPVGSPLSLECTVEGTSNPNLYWYRQAAGRGLQLLFYSVGIGQISSEVPQNLSASRPQDRQFILSSKKLLLSDSGFYLCAWRLSGGPETQYFGPGTRLLVL.

V is TRBV2 and J is TRBJ1-6; the D is unclear. The germline gives CDR1 SNHLY, CDR2 FYNNEI. Trimming stripped 10 bases from V and 5 bases from J, with 12 bases between. This CDR3 contains 13 residues. The CDR3 DNA sequence: TGTGCCACGTCCCCAGAAGATAATTCACCCCTCCACTTT. It codes for CATSPEDNSPLHF. Based on the CDR3 plus reference TRBV2 and TRBJ1-6, the full variable domain is EPEVTQTPSHQVTQMGQEVILRCVPISNHLYFYWYRQILGQKVEFLVSFYNNEISEKSEIFDDQFSVERPDGSNFTLKIRSTKLEDSAMYFCATSPEDNSPLHFGNGTRLTVT.

V gene TRBV6-6 combines with J gene TRBJ2-5; the match to TRBD1 covers 11 bases. The closer fit of TRBJ2-7 to the DNA end suggests the J call may be wrong. The germline V gene encodes CDR1 MNHNY and CDR2 SVGAGI (reference sequence). This CDR3 has 15 residues. CDR3 sequence (DNA): TGTGCCAGCAGTCACCGGGACAGGGGGTCCTACGAGCAGTACTTC. It codes for CASSHRDRGSYEQYF.

The chain has TRBV6-5 and TRBJ1-1; D remains ambiguous. CDR1 is MNHEY, CDR2 SVGAGI, per germline. V lost 4 bases and J lost 1, with 10 bases in between. The CDR3 is 14 amino acids. The CDR3 region has the DNA TGTGCCAGCAGTTCGGAATTGAAGAACACTGAAGCTTTCTTT. It is translated as CASSSELKNTEAFF.

This rearrangement joins TRBV5-1 to TRBJ2-7; no clear D. The CDR3 contains 15 residues. Trimming took off 2 bases at V and 2 bases at J, with 14 bases between the two ends. The germline V gene encodes CDR1 SGHRS and CDR2 YFSETQ. CDR3 in amino acids: CASSFDHSRPYEQYF. The CDR3 DNA reads as TGCGCCAGCAGCTTCGACCACAGTCGTCCCTACGAGCAGTACTTC.

The chain uses TRBV12-5 and TRBJ1-1, with 11 bases lining up with TRBD1. Germline V gives CDR1 LGHNT, CDR2 FRNRAP. CDR3 size: 17 residues. V shed 2 bases, J shed 6 bases, and the junction held 11 bases outside the gene matches. The CDR3 loop is CASGLTGTGGLLAEAFF. The CDR3 DNA is TGTGCTAGTGGTTTGACCGGGACAGGGGGTCTTTTGGCTGAAGCTTTCTTT.

The V call is TRBV29-1, the J call TRBJ2-2; no firm D call. The V end was cut by 8 bases, the J end by 0 bases, with 10 bases between. This CDR3 is built from 13 residues. Germline V gene lookup returns CDR1 SQVTM and CDR2 ANQGSEA. This CDR3 reads CSTWDPNTGELFF. The DNA of the CDR3 is TGCAGCACTTGGGATCCGAACACCGGGGAGCTGTTTTTT.

The chain recombines TRBV28 with TRBJ1-2; D unresolved. Trimming left V 5 bases short and J 3 bases short, with 7 bases between. Germline loops: CDR1 MDHEN, CDR2 SYDVKM. This CDR3 spans 12 amino acids. CDR3 in amino acids: CASSPPYYGYTF. For the CDR3, the DNA is TGTGCCAGCAGTCCGCCCTACTATGGCTACACCTTC.